This T cell receptor beta chain was recovered during a study of T cells after somatic rescue of genetic block (dated by TCRdb to about 2020). Regarding the research as a whole: The study assessed how robust, over the long term, a T-cell system was when the system had developed through somatic rescue of a genetic block in T-cell development.

About this clone: Its antigen is currently not known. No much larger clone is present one base from it, and per-base qualities are unavailable.

CDR1 and CDR2, looked up from the germline V gene, are MDHEN and SYDVKM. Inclusive of the bounding cysteine and phenylalanine, the CDR3 is 12 residues long. The only DNA kept is the CDR3, 36 bases in frame from the first base. Trimming takes 8 bases from V and 2 bases from J, and the germline ends sit 10 bases apart. Receptor libraries were prepared by the immunoSEQ multiplex PCR assay. TCRdb re-hosts the immuneACCESS table, in-frame sequences only. Its copies lack some clones; in the studies checked, an unresolved V gene accounts for under half of them, and the cause for the rest is not known. The sample yields approximately 67,000 clones; 92% were counted once. Of the sample, 2.5% to 3.5% falls within the top ten clones.

This chain is built from TRBV28 and TRBJ2-7; the D gene is perhaps TRBD2, from 6 matching bases. The sequencing sample was made of peripheral blood mononuclear cells (PBMCs). The sequence came from a man in his forties. The CDR3 protein: CASRRRAYEQYF. The DNA sequence is as follows: TGTGCCAGCCGACGGAGGGCCTACGAGCAGTACTTC.